A selection of T cell receptor beta chains follows, all from one sample in a study of tumor-infiltrating lymphocytes in primary liver carcinoma. TCRdb reprocessed the multiplex PCR reads via MiXCR and lists one record per CDR3 protein. The sample records about 320,000 distinct CDR3 sequences, 58% being singletons. Input material: peripheral blood. Receptors originate from a woman aged 25-40 years with primary liver carcinoma and hepatitis B virus infection. Both conserved end residues are part of each CDR3. A D gene is named only where the DNA matches it firmly. A clone size is listed for some rows: how often the clone was seen (once, few, many), or a class if it is expanded.

clone_size	d_call	v_call	j_call	cdr3_nt	cdr3_aa
few	TRBD1	TRBV6-2/TRBV6-3	TRBJ1-6	TGTGCCAGCAGAGACAGGGGGGATAATTCACCCCTCCACTTT	CASRDRGDNSPLHF
few	TRBD2	TRBV4-1	TRBJ2-1	TGCGCCAGCAGCCAAGGTCGGGGGGACAATGAGCAGTTCTTC	CASSQGRGDNEQFF
NA	TRBD2	TRBV11-2	TRBJ2-2	TGTGCCAGCAGATCAGATCGGGAGGACACCGGGGAGTTGTTTTTT	CASRSDREDTGELFF
NA	TRBD2	TRBV11-2	TRBJ2-3	TGTACCAGCAGTATCCTCAGAGCGGGAGCGGGGGATACGCAGTATTTT	CTSSILRAGAGDTQYF
NA	TRBD2	TRBV12-3/TRBV12-4	TRBJ2-7	TGTGTCAGCAGCCCCCCGGGGGGGGGTTACGATCAGTACTTC	CVSSPPGGGYDQYF
NA	TRBD2	TRBV28	TRBJ2-7	TGTGCCAGCAGGGGTAGCGGGCCCTCCTACGAGCAGTACTTC	CASRGSGPSYEQYF
NA	NA	TRBV28	TRBJ2-2	TGTGCCAGCAGTTTATTGGTCGGGGAGCTGTTTTTT	CASSLLVGELFF
NA	NA	TRBV10-1	TRBJ2-7	TGCGCCCTCATAACGGGAGCTCACTACGAGCAGTGCTTC	CALITGAHYEQCF
NA	TRBD1	TRBV6-5	TRBJ2-1	TGTGCCAGCAGTATCTCAACAGGGGTTGCCTACAATGAGCAGTTCTTC	CASSISTGVAYNEQFF
few	TRBD2	TRBV12-5	TRBJ2-7	TGTGCTAGTGGTCCGGGACTAGCGGGAGGGTACGAGCAGTACTTC	CASGPGLAGGYEQYF